A selection of T cell receptor beta chains follows, all from one sample in a study of cytomegalovirus exposure and HLA in healthy donors. Sequencing used immunoSEQ multiplex PCR; TCRdb keeps in-frame clones, though not all of them. Its table lists tens of thousands of clones. Sequencing used PBMCs. All receptors derive from a female donor in good health and CMV-seropositive. CDR3s include the opening cysteine and the closing phenylalanine or tryptophan. A D gene is named only where the DNA matches it firmly.

j_call: TRBJ2-3
v_call: TRBV11-2
d_call: NA
cdr3_aa: CASSLVPGTDTQYF

j_call: TRBJ2-7
v_call: TRBV7-8
d_call: TRBD2
cdr3_aa: CASSSLLAGAYEQYF

j_call: TRBJ2-4
v_call: TRBV7-9
d_call: TRBD2
cdr3_aa: CASSPIAGRNIQYF

j_call: TRBJ2-7
v_call: TRBV7-2
d_call: TRBD1
cdr3_aa: CASSNRDRGSYEQYF

j_call: TRBJ1-4
v_call: TRBV6-1
d_call: TRBD1
cdr3_aa: CASTVGQGPEKLFF

j_call: TRBJ2-5
v_call: TRBV5-1
d_call: TRBD2
cdr3_aa: CASSLVGSGGPQETQYF

j_call: TRBJ2-7
v_call: TRBV7-9
d_call: TRBD2
cdr3_aa: CASSPLTSGRANEQYF

j_call: TRBJ2-4
v_call: TRBV10-2
d_call: TRBD1
cdr3_aa: CASSDWQGVAKNIQYF

j_call: TRBJ2-5
v_call: TRBV7-7
d_call: TRBD2
cdr3_aa: CASSLGLAEGETQYF

j_call: TRBJ2-1
v_call: TRBV14
d_call: NA
cdr3_aa: CASSLTAGINEQFF

j_call: TRBJ2-1
v_call: TRBV11-2
d_call: TRBD2
cdr3_aa: CASSLVYKTGTRDEQFF

j_call: TRBJ1-5
v_call: TRBV29-1
d_call: TRBD1
cdr3_aa: CSVGQGRQPQHF

j_call: TRBJ2-1
v_call: TRBV4-1
d_call: TRBD2
cdr3_aa: CASSQGLAGTYNEQFF

j_call: TRBJ2-7
v_call: TRBV10-3
d_call: NA
cdr3_aa: CAISEQASYEQYF

j_call: TRBJ1-5
v_call: TRBV28
d_call: TRBD1
cdr3_aa: CASRRTGNGNQPQHF

j_call: TRBJ1-2
v_call: TRBV2
d_call: TRBD1
cdr3_aa: CASSQGGYGYTF

j_call: TRBJ1-1
v_call: TRBV5-1
d_call: NA
cdr3_aa: CASSLEVTRLNTEDFF